The 2 T cell receptor beta chains below were found in one sample sequenced in a study of T cell changes during pregnancy in multiple sclerosis. Data came from immunoSEQ multiplex PCR; TCRdb stores just in-frame clones and leaves some out. The sample holds over 25,000 clones, about 93% seen once. Sequencing was performed on CD8+ T cells from peripheral blood mononuclear cells, taken before pregnancy. The receptors shown here come from a female donor with multiple sclerosis, enrolled in a pregnancy study.

The V and J genes are TRBV6-5 and TRBJ2-1, with a possible D match to TRBD2 (5 bases). From germline, CDR1 is MNHEY and CDR2 SVGAGI. There are 11 residues in the CDR3. Trimming shortened V by 6 bases and J by 7 bases, and 7 bases separated the two germline ends. The CDR3 spells CASRSGNEQFF. CDR3 bases: TGTGCCAGCAGAAGCGGTAATGAGCAGTTCTTC.

This clone showed up just once. The J gene is TRBJ2-7, the V gene TRBV19; 10 bases agree with TRBD1. Germline lookup yields CDR1 LNHDA and CDR2 SQIVND (reference sequence). The length of the CDR3 is 14 residues. After removal of 6 bases from V and 3 bases from J, the junction contained 5 bases not matched to a gene. The CDR3 here is CASSGGQGVYEQYF. The CDR3, as DNA: TGTGCCAGTAGCGGTGGACAGGGGGTCTACGAGCAGTACTTC.